This T cell receptor beta chain was found in a study of CD8+ T cells in alopecia areata. Study outcomes and limitations: Among the 100 top clones, expanded CD8+ clones, like scalp clonality, were significantly decreased by tofacitinib. Besides other cells, scalp samples also yield sequences of resident alphabeta T cells from normal skin. An increase in clonality over normal scalp was evident in lesional scalp, especially alopecia totalis/universalis.

As concerns this clone: Its specificity is unknown.

Treatment in this sample: oral pan-JAK inhibitor, 5-10 mg twice daily. Researchers gathered lesional scalp punch biopsies and peripheral blood from patients with alopecia areata. Trimming took off 0 bases at V and 0 bases at J, with 8 bases between the two ends. Per the germline V gene, CDR1 is SGHRS and CDR2 is YFSETQ. There are 15 residues in the CDR3. Sequencing relied on a cDNA template that was reverse transcribed from extracted RNA. Sequencing used immunoSEQ multiplex PCR; TCRdb keeps in-frame clones, though not all of them. In the table there are around 190,000 clones, roughly three fifths of which are singletons.

The sequencing here drew on CD4+ T cells sorted from blood, taken around week 50, from a patient treated with tofacitinib. This TCR came from a human donor with alopecia areata. This chain uses TRBV5-1 with TRBJ2-3, with D perhaps being TRBD1 or TRBD2 (6 bases each). The CDR3 DNA reads as TGCGCCAGCAGCTTGGAAGGGGGGAGCACAGATACGCAGTATTTT. Encoded protein: CASSLEGGSTDTQYF. The variable domain in full, with the rest retrieved from reference TRBV5-1 and TRBJ2-3, is KAGVTQTPRYLIKTRGQQVTLSCSPISGHRSVSWYQQTPGQGLQFLFEYFSETQRNKGNFPGRFSGRQFSNSRSEMNVSTLELGDSALYLCASSLEGGSTDTQYFGPGTRLTVL.